The clone carrying this T cell receptor beta chain was recorded once. What it recognizes is unknown. Within the ViraFEST assay, antigen-specific CD4+ T cells underwent expansion with viral peptide pools prior to sequencing. The culture ran for roughly 10 days before CD4+ T cells were isolated. Negative nucleocapsid antibody tests before and after vaccination confirmed no previous SARS-CoV-2 infection. Every well housed two million PBMC, which grew in culture alongside around 9.8 IU/ml IL-2 and roughly 9.9 ug/ml peptides. TCRdb's copy holds only in-frame clones and misses some; the assay was immunoSEQ multiplex PCR. The sample has about 43,000 clones, around 78% seen once. These data belong to a study of vaccination effects on CD4 cells after COVID-19. Study-wide context: Vaccine administered to participants consisted of two doses of either BNT162b2 or mRNA-1273. Overall study findings and caveats: Only a single clone (1 of 255 vaccine-induced clones in healthy vaccinees) cross-reacted with common cold coronaviruses. Clones induced by infection and by vaccine showed marked clonal contraction late after vaccination.

The length of the CDR3 is 13 residues. The V gene end was trimmed by 5 bases and the J gene end by 2 bases; junction bases not matched to a gene: 3. Per the germline V gene, CDR1 is GTSNPN and CDR2 is SVGIG (reference sequence). Sequencing used CD4+ T cells from PBMCs cultured with SARS-CoV-2 spike peptides, obtained before COVID-19 vaccination. The chain combines TRBV30 with TRBJ2-1, with TRBD1 matching over 7 bases. The receptor was derived from a human donor who received a COVID-19 vaccine. The CDR3 is CAWRQGPYNEQFF. The CDR3 coding sequence is TGTGCCTGGCGACAGGGTCCCTACAATGAGCAGTTCTTC.